The subject of this entry is one T cell receptor beta chain. What it binds is unknown. The data originate from a study of shared clonotypes between healthy human individuals. The study, taken as a whole, reports: In having few donors, the study represented limited genetic and exposure-history diversity. Naive CD4 clonotypes were shared across several donors at roughly 5.3%.

The data were produced by immunoSEQ multiplex PCR, yet TCRdb's version contains in-frame clones alone and is incomplete. The repertoire has some 1 million clones, more than 60% of them found once; the top ten carry 1.5%. The CDR3 runs 14 residues. The germline V and J ends were trimmed by 5 bases and 1 base, with 10 bases remaining between them. Germline values: CDR1 SGHVS, CDR2 FQNEAQ. The chain combines TRBV7-8 with TRBJ2-3; the D gene is possibly TRBD2 (5 bases). Sequencing input: memory CD4+ T cells sorted from blood. The subset denotes: CD45RA-negative fraction. The sequence derives from a man younger than 35 in good health. The CDR3 sequence: CASSPPRGTDTQYF. The CDR3 coding sequence is TGTGCCAGCAGCCCCCCGCGGGGCACAGATACGCAGTATTTT. Combining the CDR3 with reference TRBV7-8 and TRBJ2-3 gives the whole variable domain GAGVSQSPRYKVAKRGQDVALRCDPISGHVSLFWYQQALGQGPEFLTYFQNEAQLDKSGLPSDRFFAERPEGSVSTLKIQRTQQEDSAVYLCASSPPRGTDTQYFGPGTRLTVL.